This T cell receptor (beta chain) appears in the sequencing data of a study of T cells in Graves' hyperthyroidism and ophthalmopathy. Regions amplified from RNA transcripts were the TCR beta CDR3 regions. The HTBI set primed first-round TCR CDR3 RT-PCR. TCRdb redid the calling of the multiplex PCR reads with MiXCR, one entry per CDR3 protein. The data hold around 520,000 distinct CDR3 sequences, with 13% to 15% observed a single time. Trimming took 0 bases from V and 1 from J, leaving 10 bases between them. This CDR3 has 15 residues. Germline V gene sequence: CDR1 SGHRS, CDR2 YFSETQ. The rearrangement links TRBV5-1 to TRBJ1-1; no reliable D call. The sequence came from a woman aged 40 to 50 with Graves' hyperthyroidism. Sample: blood. This chain's CDR3 is CASSLDGRQNTEAFF. CDR3 nucleotides: TGCGCCAGCAGCTTGGACGGACGGCAGAACACTGAAGCTTTCTTT. The full variable domain, rest sourced from reference TRBV5-1 and TRBJ1-1, is KAGVTQTPRYLIKTRGQQVTLSCSPISGHRSVSWYQQTPGQGLQFLFEYFSETQRNKGNFPGRFSGRQFSNSRSEMNVSTLELGDSALYLCASSLDGRQNTEAFFGQGTRLTVV.